The 31 T cell receptor beta chains below were found in one sample sequenced in a study of blood T cell repertoires in COVID-19. Assay used: immunoSEQ multiplex PCR; TCRdb lists only in-frame clones, some missing. The data show 80,000 to 100,000 clones, about 78% seen once. Specimen: peripheral blood. The receptors come from a man in his fifties who had recovered from COVID-19.

This clone has only a few counts. The chain is built from TRBV10-3 and TRBJ2-7; TRBD2 aligns across 10 bases. Trimming removed 10 bases from V and 2 bases from J; junction bases left unmatched: 8. CDR1 and CDR2 from the germline V gene are ENHRY and SYGVKD. The CDR3 contains 14 residues. The CDR3 region is CATQLAGGPYEQYF. The CDR3 DNA reads TGTGCCACCCAGTTAGCGGGAGGACCCTACGAGCAGTACTTC.

The J gene is TRBJ2-3, the V gene TRBV19, with D maybe TRBD2 (6 bases). Germline V lookup: CDR1 LNHDA, CDR2 SQIVND (reference sequence). The CDR3 has 15 amino acids. Between the trimmed V and J ends, which lost 7 bases and 1 base, there was a span of 15 bases. CDR3 sequence (DNA): TGTGCCAGTAATCTCCAGGTAGCGGGCACAGATACGCAGTATTTT. This translates into CASNLQVAGTDTQYF.

This chain links TRBV7-3 with TRBJ2-3, with 9 nucleotides matching TRBD2. V was clipped by 5 bases and J by 1 base; unmatched bases: 4. Germline lookup yields CDR1 SGHTA and CDR2 FQGTGA. The CDR3 extends over 15 amino acids. CDR3 DNA: TGTGCCAGCAGCATTAGCGGGGGACGCACAGATACGCAGTATTTT. Amino acids: CASSISGGRTDTQYF.

The rearrangement joins TRBV3-1 (or the pseudogene TRBV3-2) to TRBJ2-7, with 10 bases fitting TRBD2. The CDR3 totals 14 residues. With V trimmed by 3 bases and J by 4 bases, 3 bases remained unmatched. Germline V gives CDR1 LGHDT, CDR2 YNNKEL (reference sequence). The CDR3 region is CASSHLAGEYEQYF. CDR3 sequence (DNA): TGTGCCAGCAGCCACCTAGCGGGAGAATACGAGCAGTACTTC.

V is TRBV9 and J is TRBJ1-4; unclear D gene. The CDR3 runs 13 residues. CDR1 is SGDLS, CDR2 YYNGEE, per germline. Deletions cut 3 bases from V and 6 bases from J, with 9 bases between. In DNA form, the CDR3 reads TGTGCCAGCAGCGGACTGTCGGATGAAAAACTGTTTTTT. It specifies CASSGLSDEKLFF.

The V gene is TRBV15, the J gene TRBJ1-6, with 7 bases fitting TRBD1. Germline lookup yields CDR1 LNHNV and CDR2 YYDKDF (reference sequence). The V and J ends lost 0 bases and 9 bases, in that order; junction bases with no gene match: 8. The CDR3 runs to 16 residues. The CDR3 DNA reads as TGTGCCACCAGCAGAGATACCAGGACAGGACCTTCACCCCTCCACTTT. Its translation is CATSRDTRTGPSPLHF.

Only a few counts were recorded for this clone. The gene calls are TRBV7-8 and TRBJ1-5, with D possibly TRBD1 on 6 matching bases. The CDR3 consists of 18 residues. CDR1 is SGHVS and CDR2 is FQNEAQ in the germline V gene. The ends were cut back, 2 bases at V and 1 base at J, with 18 bases in the middle. The CDR3 loop reads CASSLRDTGRGSNQPQHF. CDR3 DNA sequence: TGTGCCAGCAGCTTAAGGGACACAGGGAGAGGGAGCAATCAGCCCCAGCATTTT.

The rearrangement links TRBV12-3 or TRBV12-4 to TRBJ1-2, with D maybe TRBD1 (5 bases). V gave up 3 bases and J gave up 8 bases, with 10 bases separating them. The CDR3 totals 12 residues. CDR3 amino acids: CASSFWGGGYTF. In DNA, the CDR3 is TGTGCCAGCAGTTTCTGGGGGGGAGGCTACACCTTC.

This sequence joins TRBV5-6 and TRBJ2-3; the match to TRBD2 covers 8 bases. Trimming took 4 bases from V and 7 from J; bases not matched to a gene: 11. The CDR3 has 15 amino acids. Germline V gives CDR1 SGHDT, CDR2 YYEEEE. The CDR3 nucleotides read TGTGCCAGCAGCCCGCCCCTTGGCGGGAGGTATACGCAGTATTTT. The encoded protein is CASSPPLGGRYTQYF.

This clone was seen a single time. The V call is TRBV21-1, the J call TRBJ1-3. TRBV21-1 is given as a pseudogene. CDR3 length: 15 residues. CDR3 bases: TGTGCCAACTTCCTAAGGGGGGGCTCTGGAAACACCATATATTTT. The encoded protein is CANFLRGGSGNTIYF.

The chain is built from TRBV5-5 and TRBJ2-1; TRBD1 agrees at 9 bases. CDR3 size: 13 residues. V shed 4 bases, J shed 5 bases, and the junction held 1 base outside the gene matches. Per germline, CDR1 SGHKS and CDR2 YYEKEE (reference sequence). The CDR3 loop reads CASSRTGDNEQFF. The CDR3 nucleotides read TGTGCCAGCAGCAGGACAGGGGACAATGAGCAGTTCTTC.

Points on this clone: Since a much larger clone is just one base distant, this may be a read error. The chain combines TRBV7-9 with TRBJ2-5, with 12 bases fitting TRBD2. CDR3 length equals 16 residues. With V trimmed by 1 base and J by 0 bases, 0 bases remained unmatched. CDR1 SEHNR and CDR2 FQNEAQ come from the germline V gene (reference sequence). DNA for the CDR3: TGTGCCAGCAGCTTAGGGACTAGCGGGAACCAAGAGACCCAGTACTTC. It yields the protein CASSLGTSGNQETQYF.

The chain uses TRBV19 and TRBJ1-3; D uncertain. Germline V lookup: CDR1 LNHDA, CDR2 SQIVND (reference sequence). This CDR3 spans 15 amino acids. The germline V and J ends were trimmed by 5 bases and 0 bases, with 11 bases remaining between them. CDR3 amino acids: CASSPSVFSGNTIYF. The CDR3 bases are TGTGCCAGTAGTCCCTCCGTCTTCTCTGGAAACACCATATATTTT.

The V gene is TRBV11-3, the J gene TRBJ2-1; TRBD2 aligns across 7 bases. Trimming removed 5 bases from V and 8 bases from J; junction bases left unmatched: 12. Per the germline V gene, CDR1 is SGHNT and CDR2 is YENEEA. The CDR3 is 15 amino acids. CDR3 sequence reads: CASSPDGGGRDEQFF. In DNA form, the CDR3 reads TGTGCCAGCAGCCCCGACGGGGGAGGGAGGGATGAGCAGTTCTTC.

This CDR3 reads CASSPPQFSGRAGFATDTQYF. Written as DNA, the CDR3 is TGTGCCAGCAGCCCTCCCCAATTCAGCGGGAGGGCCGGTTTTGCAACAGATACGCAGTATTTT. J is TRBJ2-3 and V is TRBV3-1 (or the pseudogene TRBV3-2), with 10 bases lining up with TRBD2. The CDR3 is 21 residues long. V lost 4 bases and J lost 3; bases outside the gene matches: 22. The germline V gene encodes CDR1 LGHDT and CDR2 YNNKEL (reference sequence).

This sequence joins TRBV10-3 and TRBJ2-3, with 11 bases fitting TRBD2. With 5 bases clipped from V and 0 bases from J, the junction kept 1 base outside the gene matches. This CDR3 comprises 15 residues. CDR1 is ENHRY, CDR2 SYGVKD, per germline. The CDR3 DNA sequence: TGTGCCATCAGTAGGACTAGCGGGAGCACAGATACGCAGTATTTT. Translating gives CAISRTSGSTDTQYF.

The chain is built from TRBV5-1 and TRBJ2-2, with 13 bases lining up with TRBD2. The CDR3 length is 17 residues. Germline CDR1 is SGHRS and CDR2 is YFSETQ. J was trimmed by 1 base and V by 4 bases; bases with no gene match: 4. CDR3 DNA sequence: TGCGCCAGCAGCGGGGGACTAGCGGGATTGAACACCGGGGAGCTGTTTTTT. Amino acid sequence: CASSGGLAGLNTGELFF.

The V call is TRBV18, the J call TRBJ2-2; D might be TRBD2 (6 bases). The germline V and J ends were trimmed by 3 bases and 5 bases, with 13 bases remaining between them. CDR1 and CDR2 from the germline V gene are KGHSH and LQKENI. This CDR3 spans 15 amino acids. The CDR3, as DNA: TGTGCCAGCTCACCGGCGGGGTATGAAACCGGGGAGCTGTTTTTT. As protein: CASSPAGYETGELFF.

A single count supports this clone. The rearrangement links TRBV3-1 (or the pseudogene TRBV3-2) to TRBJ2-5; D is perhaps TRBD1 (7 bases). Trimming left V 1 base short and J 3 bases short, with 27 bases between. The CDR3 is made up of 20 amino acids. Germline assignment: CDR1 LGHDT and CDR2 YNNKEL (reference sequence). CDR3 DNA sequence: TGTGCCAGCAGCCAAGGGACAGGCTGCCTCCCAGGACTATCTGAAGAGACCCAGTACTTC. This sequence encodes CASSQGTGCLPGLSEETQYF.

The genes are TRBV19 and TRBJ1-5, with D possibly being TRBD1 (5 bases). Germline loops: CDR1 LNHDA, CDR2 SQIVND (reference sequence). V lost 2 bases, J lost 1 base, and 12 bases lay in between. CDR3 length: 16 residues. CDR3 sequence (DNA): TGTGCCAGTAGTATACGAAGGGGTGCAAGCAATCAGCCCCAGCATTTT. Its translation: CASSIRRGASNQPQHF.

The gene calls are TRBV2 and TRBJ1-5, with D possibly TRBD1 on 6 matching bases. Trimming stripped 7 bases from V and 5 bases from J, with 27 bases between. CDR3 size: 18 residues. Germline lookup yields CDR1 SNHLY and CDR2 FYNNEI. CDR3 sequence reads: CASKGAPGHTEGYQPQHF. In nucleotides, the CDR3 is TGTGCCAGCAAGGGTGCGCCGGGACATACCGAAGGTTATCAGCCCCAGCATTTT.

The rearrangement joins TRBV5-6 to TRBJ2-2, with 7 bases matching TRBD1. Germline V gene sequence: CDR1 SGHDT, CDR2 YYEEEE. CDR3 size: 13 residues. Trimming removed 2 bases from V and 6 bases from J; junction bases left unmatched: 1. DNA of the CDR3: TGTGCCAGCAGCTTTAGGGGGCCCGGGGAGCTGTTTTTT. Translating gives CASSFRGPGELFF.

This chain links TRBV6-4 with TRBJ2-1; D not resolved. CDR1 is MRHNA and CDR2 is SNTAGT in the germline V gene. V dropped 3 bases and J dropped 4 bases, with 4 bases sitting between them. This CDR3 contains 12 residues. CDR3: CASSDIYNEQFF. CDR3 DNA: TGTGCCAGCAGTGATATTTACAATGAGCAGTTCTTC.

The rearrangement joins TRBV5-6 to TRBJ2-3, with unresolved D. The CDR3 contains 12 residues. Trimming cost V 1 base and J 4 bases, with 4 bases left between them. CDR1 is SGHDT and CDR2 is YYEEEE in the germline V gene. Here the CDR3 reads CASSLLADTQYF. The CDR3 DNA reads TGTGCCAGCAGCTTGCTTGCAGATACGCAGTATTTT.

This chain joins TRBV14 and TRBJ2-7; 10 positions match TRBD2. CDR3 length: 16 residues. Unmatched junction bases numbered 8, after V lost 4 bases and J lost 2 bases. The germline V gene encodes CDR1 SGHDN and CDR2 FVKESK. The CDR3 loop reads CASSRSGLAAAYEQYF. The CDR3 DNA reads TGTGCCAGCAGCCGATCAGGACTAGCGGCGGCCTACGAGCAGTACTTC.

The CDR3 sequence: CASSSLGGLNTEAFF. CDR3 DNA sequence: TGTGCCAGCAGCTCCCTGGGGGGGCTGAACACTGAAGCTTTCTTT. This chain uses TRBV7-9 with TRBJ1-1, with TRBD1 as a possible D gene (6 bases). V lost 4 bases and J 0 bases, leaving 12 bases between the germline ends. The germline CDR1 and CDR2 sequences are SEHNR and FQNEAQ (reference sequence). The length of the CDR3 is 15 residues.

This rearrangement joins TRBV7-9 to TRBJ2-4, with D tentatively TRBD1 (6 bases). V lost 7 bases and J 5 bases, leaving 9 bases between the germline ends. Looked up from germline, CDR1 is SEHNR and CDR2 is FQNEAQ (reference sequence). This CDR3 is built from 12 residues. This CDR3 reads CASTNRENIQYF. CDR3 nucleotides: TGTGCCAGCACGAACAGGGAAAACATTCAGTACTTC.

This clone was counted between two and nine times. The chain joins TRBV6-6 to TRBJ1-2, with a weak D call TRBD1 (6 bases). Germline V gene lookup returns CDR1 MNHNY and CDR2 SVGAGI (reference sequence). This CDR3 spans 13 amino acids. V was shortened by 2 bases and J by 3 bases, with 7 bases between the two germline ends. This chain's CDR3 is CASSYAGDYGYTF. The CDR3 DNA is TGTGCCAGCAGTTACGCAGGGGACTATGGCTACACCTTC.

The rearrangement uses TRBV3-1 (or the pseudogene TRBV3-2) and TRBJ1-1; D is possibly TRBD1 (5 bases). Trimming pared 2 bases from V and 1 base from J, leaving 14 bases between. The germline V gene encodes CDR1 LGHDT and CDR2 YNNKEL (reference sequence). This CDR3 is built from 16 residues. The CDR3 nucleotides are TGTGCCAGCAGCCAACATGCGGGGCGACGGAACACTGAAGCTTTCTTT. Amino acid sequence: CASSQHAGRRNTEAFF.

This chain joins TRBV18 and TRBJ1-1; TRBD1 matches 7 bases. The germline V gene has CDR1 KGHSH and CDR2 LQKENI. V lost 5 bases and J lost 7; bases outside the gene matches: 4. This CDR3 region has 12 residues. The CDR3 spells CASSSRQGEAFF. CDR3 bases: TGTGCCAGCTCATCCCGACAGGGTGAAGCTTTCTTT. The full variable domain, completed using reference TRBV18 and TRBJ1-1, is NAGVMQNPRHLVRRRGQEARLRCSPMKGHSHVYWYRQLPEEGLKFMVYLQKENIIDESGMPKERFSAEFPKEGPSILRIQQVVRGDSAAYFCASSSRQGEAFFGQGTRLTVV.

The sample holds a few counts of this clone. The gene calls are TRBV6-2 or TRBV6-3 and TRBJ1-2, with 10 bases lining up with TRBD1. The CDR3 loop spans 18 amino acids. The junction had 16 bases not matched to a gene; V was cut back by 5 bases and J by 4 bases. Germline V CDR1 and CDR2: MNHEY, SVGEGT. This CDR3 reads CASSRSAPGQGRSYGYTF. DNA of the CDR3: TGTGCCAGCAGTAGAAGCGCACCGGGACAGGGGCGCTCCTATGGCTACACCTTC.